The clone carrying this TCR beta chain was counted a single time. Measured with immunoSEQ multiplex PCR; TCRdb has only the in-frame clones, and not every one. Of about 660,000 clones in the sample, approximately 87% are singletons; the top ten hold 0.0094%. The CDR3 totals 12 residues. Germline loops: CDR1 SGHDT, CDR2 YYEEEE. V dropped 4 bases and J dropped 9; count of bases not matched to a gene: 4. The sample is drawn from a study of shared T cell receptors in the human thymus. The data were also submitted as part of a second study, on human thymus T cells. According to that study: Gene usage for V and J segments appeared biased in thymic and blood repertoires.

Input material: thymocytes. The chain links TRBV5-6 to TRBJ2-1, with TRBD1 identical over 7 bases. The source of this sequence is a boy younger than two with a congenital heart defect. CDR3 in DNA: TGTGCCAGCAGCCGACAGGGATGTGAGCAGTTCTTC. Translation: CASSRQGCEQFF.